This passage covers 10 T cell receptor beta chains from one sample sequenced in a study of PD-L1 blockade in urothelial cancer. Repertoires were generated with immunoSEQ multiplex PCR, while TCRdb's copy carries only in-frame clones and drops some. The table has 50,000 or so clones, 84% seen once; the top ten hold over 1%. The time point here: pretreatment peripheral blood. The source material was PBMCs, sampled around atezolizumab (anti-PD-L1) treatment. These receptors all come from a man between 45 and 60 years old with urothelial cancer.

V gene TRBV6-5 combines with J gene TRBJ1-5, with TRBD1 matching 7 bases. J gave up 6 bases and V 4 bases, and 12 bases lay outside the gene matches. The length of the CDR3 is 16 residues. Germline values: CDR1 MNHEY, CDR2 SVGAGI. Written as DNA, the CDR3 is TGTGCCAGCAGTTCAACGACAGGGCGAGGGGGTCAGCCCCAGCATTTT. This sequence encodes CASSSTTGRGGQPQHF.

This chain connects TRBV2 to TRBJ2-5; the match to TRBD1 covers 7 bases. Germline V gives CDR1 SNHLY, CDR2 FYNNEI. The CDR3 sequence is 13 residues long. The V and J ends lost 2 bases and 4 bases, in that order; junction bases with no gene match: 1. Here the CDR3 DNA reads TGTGCCAGCAGTGAAAGGGGGCCAGAGACCCAGTACTTC. Its translation is CASSERGPETQYF.

The genes are TRBV30 and TRBJ1-5; D call uncertain. V shed 2 bases and J shed 10 bases, with 21 bases lying between them. Germline V gene data show CDR1 as GTSNPN and CDR2 as SVGIG (reference sequence). This CDR3 comprises 15 residues. This CDR3 is CAWSTQRGTVEPQHF. In nucleotides, the CDR3 is TGTGCCTGGAGTACACAACGGGGAACCGTGGAACCCCAGCATTTT.

The chain joins TRBV7-6 to TRBJ1-3, with 7 nucleotides matching TRBD1. Per germline, CDR1 SGHVS and CDR2 FNYEAQ. Trimming at V came to 5 bases and at J to 0 bases, leaving 4 bases not matched to a gene. The CDR3 contains 15 residues. CDR3 bases: TGTGCCAGCAGCCCGGACAGGACCTCTGGAAACACCATATATTTT. Translated: CASSPDRTSGNTIYF.

The chain is built from TRBV10-1 and TRBJ2-3; TRBD2 matches at 10 bases. This CDR3 has 16 residues. Germline loops: CDR1 WNHNN, CDR2 SYGVQD (reference sequence). V gave up 1 base and J gave up 4 bases; unmatched junction bases: 5. The CDR3: CASSELKAGGADTQYF. The CDR3 DNA follows: TGCGCCAGCAGTGAGTTGAAAGCGGGGGGGGCAGATACGCAGTATTTT.

This chain uses TRBV5-1 with TRBJ2-7, with 7 bases that match TRBD1. Germline lookup yields CDR1 SGHRS and CDR2 YFSETQ. V was pared by 1 base and J by 2 bases, with 3 bases of the junction left unmatched. CDR3 length: 14 amino acids. The CDR3 is CASSLSGTAYEQYF. In DNA, the CDR3 is TGCGCCAGCAGCTTGTCTGGGACAGCCTACGAGCAGTACTTC.

This chain joins TRBV7-6 and TRBJ2-1; TRBD2 aligns across 9 bases. Germline V gives CDR1 SGHVS, CDR2 FNYEAQ. This CDR3 comprises 17 residues. V trimming: 5 bases; J trimming: 10 bases; junction bases outside the gene matches: 18. DNA of the CDR3: TGTGCCAGCAGCCTTTCTAGCGGGAATACTCAGTACGGAGAGCAGTTCTTC. It codes for CASSLSSGNTQYGEQFF.

The rearrangement joins TRBV7-2 to TRBJ2-7; no firm D call. Trimming took off 2 bases at V and 7 bases at J, with 6 bases between the two ends. Germline assignment: CDR1 SGHTA and CDR2 FQGNSA. The CDR3 has 11 residues. The CDR3 nucleotides are TGTGCCAGCAGCTTATACGGGGAGCAGTACTTC. Residues: CASSLYGEQYF.

The V and J genes are TRBV5-1 and TRBJ2-1; 9 bases agree with TRBD1. Germline V CDR1 and CDR2: SGHRS, YFSETQ. V dropped 1 base and J dropped 4; count of bases not matched to a gene: 6. This CDR3 is built from 16 residues. CDR3 loop: CASSLSGQGPYNEQFF. The CDR3 region has the DNA TGCGCCAGCAGCTTGTCGGGACAGGGACCTTACAATGAGCAGTTCTTC.

The V call is TRBV10-1, the J call TRBJ1-5; TRBD1 might be the D (5 bases). The CDR3 runs 13 residues. V was shortened by 4 bases and J by 1 base, with 5 bases between the two germline ends. Germline assignment: CDR1 WNHNN and CDR2 SYGVQD (reference sequence). The CDR3 sequence: CASSGQSNQPQHF. The CDR3 nucleotides are TGCGCCAGCAGTGGACAGAGCAATCAGCCCCAGCATTTT.